This T cell receptor beta chain was sequenced during a study of cytomegalovirus exposure and HLA in healthy donors. On the study more broadly: Most genotyped donors, over 70% of about 360, had Caucasian-associated genetic ancestry.

Germline CDR1 and CDR2: SGDLS and YYNGEE. CDR3 length: 14 residues. The V gene end was trimmed by 4 bases and the J gene end by 6 bases; junction bases not matched to a gene: 7. As regards this clone: Its specificity is not known.

Whole-study results and caveats: In vitro confirmation showed a few CMV-associated chains to be CMV antigen specific.

60 Vbeta and 13 Jbeta primers were used in PCR. Clones were sequenced by immunoSEQ multiplex PCR, and TCRdb holds only the in-frame ones, with some missing. The sample holds some 210,000 clones, about 85% seen once. The rearrangement links TRBV9 to TRBJ1-5; 7 positions agree with TRBD1. The sequenced sample was PBMCs. This TCR derives from a woman in her forties or fifties in good health and CMV-seropositive. The CDR3 nucleotides are TGTGCCAGCAGCCCAACCGACAGGGCTCAGCCCCAGCATTTT. Its translation is CASSPTDRAQPQHF.